Each of the 27 T cell receptor beta chains below was sequenced from the same sample in a study of shared clonotypes between healthy human individuals. Only in-frame clones appear in the TCRdb table, and some are missing; sequencing was by immunoSEQ multiplex PCR. The sample shows about 2 million clones, over 85% of them seen only once. Naive CD8 cells, CD45RO-negative and positively selected for CCR7, excluded terminally differentiated effector memory CD45RA+ cells. The sequencing sample was made of naive CD8+ T cells sorted from blood. The receptors here all came from a man younger than 30 in good health.

The chain couples TRBV27 to TRBJ1-1, with 7 bases fitting TRBD1. The germline gives CDR1 MNHEY, CDR2 SMNVEV (reference sequence). This CDR3 has 15 amino acids. With V trimmed by 4 bases and J by 1 base, 6 bases remained unmatched. The CDR3 here is CASSSLTGPNTEAFF. CDR3 in DNA: TGTGCCAGCAGTTCCCTGACAGGGCCGAACACTGAAGCTTTCTTT.

Worth noting for this clone: Other DNA sequences in the sample encode the same CDR3. The gene calls are TRBV28 and TRBJ2-7; 7 bases map to TRBD1. CDR1 and CDR2 from the germline V gene are MDHEN and SYDVKM. The ends lost 2 bases at V and 2 bases at J; junction bases unmatched: 0. The CDR3 loop spans 13 amino acids. The CDR3 DNA sequence: TGTGCCAGCAGTTTAGGGACAGCCTACGAGCAGTACTTC. Its translation is CASSLGTAYEQYF.

The V gene is TRBV4-1, the J gene TRBJ2-7, with D possibly being TRBD1 (5 bases). The V gene's germline CDR1 is MGHRA and CDR2 YSYEKL. V dropped 5 bases and J dropped 4 bases, with 9 bases sitting between them. This CDR3 contains 12 residues. The CDR3, as DNA: TGCGCCAGCAGCTTGACAGCGTACGAGCAGTACTTC. The encoded protein is CASSLTAYEQYF.

This sequence joins TRBV27 and TRBJ2-7; 10 bases fit TRBD2. The CDR3 contains 16 residues. The V segment lost 8 bases and the J segment 0 bases; nucleotides outside the gene matches: 10. CDR1 is MNHEY and CDR2 is SMNVEV in the germline V gene (reference sequence). The CDR3 here is CASAGELAGYSYEQYF. The CDR3 nucleotides read TGTGCCAGCGCCGGGGAACTAGCGGGGTACTCCTACGAGCAGTACTTC.

The chain joins TRBV30 to TRBJ1-1, with a possible D match to TRBD1 (5 bases). Trimming left V 2 bases short and J 6 bases short, with 10 bases between. CDR3 length: 12 amino acids. The germline V gene encodes CDR1 GTSNPN and CDR2 SVGIG (reference sequence). CDR3 bases: TGTGCCTGGAGTTGGGGGGTGCCTGAAGCTTTCTTT. Protein: CAWSWGVPEAFF. Using reference TRBV30 and TRBJ1-1 for the parts outside the CDR3, the full variable domain is SQTIHQWPATLVQPVGSPLSLECTVEGTSNPNLYWYRQAAGRGLQLLFYSVGIGQISSEVPQNLSASRPQDRQFILSSKKLLLSDSGFYLCAWSWGVPEAFFGQGTRLTVV.

This chain joins TRBV7-2 and TRBJ1-2; TRBD1 aligns across 8 bases. Germline-derived CDR1 and CDR2 are SGHTA and FQGNSA. This CDR3 comprises 16 residues. V lost 1 base to trimming and J lost 3 bases; unmatched junction nucleotides: 7. The CDR3 DNA sequence: TGTGCCAGCAGCTTAGGGCGTGCAGGGGGCGACTATGGCTACACCTTC. Translated, it gives CASSLGRAGGDYGYTF.

Points on this clone: Different DNA sequences within this sample yield the same CDR3. This chain uses TRBV7-9 with TRBJ2-1; 10 nucleotides align to TRBD2. Germline assignment: CDR1 SEHNR and CDR2 FQNEAQ (reference sequence). The CDR3 has 14 amino acids. V dropped 5 bases and J dropped 4; count of bases not matched to a gene: 2. In DNA, the CDR3 is TGTGCCAGCAGCCTTAGCGGGGGGTACAATGAGCAGTTCTTC. Translated, it gives CASSLSGGYNEQFF.

The chain carries TRBV9 and TRBJ1-5, with D perhaps matching TRBD1 (6 bases). Germline V lookup: CDR1 SGDLS, CDR2 YYNGEE. V shed 0 bases and J shed 7 bases, with 8 bases lying between them. The CDR3 has 13 residues. CDR3 in amino acids: CASSVGGQQPQHF. CDR3 in DNA: TGTGCCAGCAGCGTAGGAGGACAGCAGCCCCAGCATTTT. The full variable domain, in which reference TRBV9 and TRBJ1-5 provide the parts outside the CDR3, is DSGVTQTPKHLITATGQRVTLRCSPRSGDLSVYWYQQSLDQGLQFLIQYYNGEERAKGNILERFSAQQFPDLHSELNLSSLELGDSALYFCASSVGGQQPQHFGDGTRLSIL.

The chain links TRBV6-6 to TRBJ2-2; D is perhaps TRBD2 (6 bases). The CDR3 is 15 amino acids. Germline-derived CDR1 and CDR2 are MNHNY and SVGAGI (reference sequence). V lost 9 bases, J lost 4 bases, and 18 bases lay in between. The DNA of the CDR3 is TGTGCCAGTTTCGCGGGGAACGTAGGCACCGGGGAGCTGTTTTTT. Protein product: CASFAGNVGTGELFF.

This clone is a singleton in its sample. The V gene is TRBV19, the J gene TRBJ2-1, with 7 bases aligning to TRBD1. J lost 8 bases, V lost 5 bases, and 3 bases had no gene match. There are 12 residues in the CDR3. CDR1 and CDR2 (germline): LNHDA, SQIVND (reference sequence). In nucleotides, the CDR3 is TGTGCCAGTAGTTCCACAGGGGATGAGCAGTTCTTC. It translates to CASSSTGDEQFF.

This chain uses TRBV19 with TRBJ2-5; weak D call: TRBD2 (5 bases). Deletions cut 5 bases from V and 0 bases from J, with 10 bases between. This CDR3 comprises 14 residues. Germline V gene sequence: CDR1 LNHDA, CDR2 SQIVND (reference sequence). The DNA of the CDR3 is TGTGCCAGTAGTTCTTACGGGGACCAAGAGACCCAGTACTTC. This gives the protein CASSSYGDQETQYF. Filled out from reference TRBV19 and TRBJ2-5, the complete variable domain reads DGGITQSPKYLFRKEGQNVTLSCEQNLNHDAMYWYRQDPGQGLRLIYYSQIVNDFQKGDIAEGYSVSREKKESFPLTVTSAQKNPTAFYLCASSSYGDQETQYFGPGTRLLVL.

The chain joins TRBV13 to TRBJ1-5, with TRBD1 identical over 12 bases. CDR3 length: 16 amino acids. The trim removed 4 bases at V and 7 bases at J, leaving 8 bases unmatched. Germline loops: CDR1 PRHDT, CDR2 FYEKMQ (reference sequence). The CDR3 is CASSSLGTGGLQPQHF. The CDR3, as DNA: TGTGCCAGCAGCTCCCTCGGGACAGGGGGCTTGCAGCCCCAGCATTTT.

V gene TRBV4-1 combines with J gene TRBJ2-1; TRBD1 is a possible D gene (5 bases). V lost 4 bases and J lost 6, with 16 bases in between. Germline-derived CDR1 and CDR2 are MGHRA and YSYEKL. The CDR3 is made up of 15 amino acids. DNA for the CDR3: TGCGCCAGCAGCCTGCGGCAGGGTGGATTCAATGAGCAGTTCTTC. Its protein product is CASSLRQGGFNEQFF.

The chain employs TRBV10-1 and TRBJ1-1, with D possibly being TRBD1 (5 bases). The CDR3 covers 14 residues. The germline V gene encodes CDR1 WNHNN and CDR2 SYGVQD (reference sequence). The V and J ends lost 6 bases and 6 bases respectively, with 17 bases between them. The CDR3 loop is CASSLAPLGAEAFF. CDR3 DNA: TGCGCCAGCAGCCTCGCCCCACTGGGGGCTGAAGCTTTCTTT.

This rearrangement joins TRBV13 to TRBJ2-3, with 11 positions matching TRBD2. CDR1 is PRHDT, CDR2 FYEKMQ, per germline (reference sequence). J gave up 5 bases and V 5 bases, and 6 bases lay outside the gene matches. The CDR3 runs 15 residues. The CDR3 DNA follows: TGTGCCAGCAGCCTTAGCGGGAGGGCCGAAGATACGCAGTATTTT. It encodes CASSLSGRAEDTQYF.

The gene calls are TRBV2 and TRBJ2-2; D is possibly TRBD1 (6 bases). Looked up from germline, CDR1 is SNHLY and CDR2 is FYNNEI. The CDR3 consists of 14 residues. V was shortened by 10 bases and J by 1 base, with 13 bases between the two germline ends. The CDR3, as DNA: TGTGCCAACCTGGACAGATTGAACACCGGGGAGCTGTTTTTT. Translated: CANLDRLNTGELFF.

V usage is TRBV2 and J usage is TRBJ2-7; D is perhaps TRBD2 (5 bases). This CDR3 is 14 amino acids long. Trimming removed 3 bases at V and 3 bases at J, with 12 bases between. Germline CDR1 reads SNHLY; CDR2 reads FYNNEI. The chain's CDR3 is CASSDTLRDYEQYF. The CDR3 bases are TGTGCCAGCAGTGATACGCTCCGGGACTACGAGCAGTACTTC.

About this clone itself: Within the sample, other DNA sequences also encode this same CDR3. The chain links TRBV7-9 to TRBJ2-5; D is undetermined. The CDR3 consists of 13 residues. Germline assignment: CDR1 SEHNR and CDR2 FQNEAQ (reference sequence). Trimming stripped 1 base from V and 2 bases from J, with 5 bases between. The chain's CDR3 is CASSLVSQETQYF. DNA of the CDR3: TGTGCCAGCAGCTTAGTTTCGCAAGAGACCCAGTACTTC.

The V gene is TRBV4-1, the J gene TRBJ2-2; TRBD1 might be the D (6 bases). The CDR3 sequence is 16 residues long. Germline V gives CDR1 MGHRA, CDR2 YSYEKL. Trimming removed 0 bases from V and 1 base from J, with 9 bases in between. CDR3 in amino acids: CASSQEPDRNTGELFF. The CDR3 DNA reads TGCGCCAGCAGCCAAGAGCCGGACAGGAACACCGGGGAGCTGTTTTTT.

In its sample, this clone was seen once. The chain uses TRBV13 and TRBJ2-2, with a weak D call TRBD2 (5 bases). This CDR3 has 12 residues. Germline V gives CDR1 PRHDT, CDR2 FYEKMQ (reference sequence). Trimming left V 3 bases short and J 7 bases short, with 6 bases between. This CDR3 reads CASSFEGGELFF. CDR3 DNA: TGTGCCAGCAGCTTTGAGGGCGGGGAGCTGTTTTTT.

This clone appeared once. The V gene is TRBV28, the J gene TRBJ1-5; no firm D call. Germline V CDR1 and CDR2: MDHEN, SYDVKM. V was shortened by 7 bases and J by 6 bases, with 19 bases between the two germline ends. The CDR3 has 15 residues. Here the CDR3 reads CASTPNGLGIQPQHF. Here the CDR3 DNA reads TGTGCCAGCACCCCTAACGGGCTTGGAATTCAGCCCCAGCATTTT.

The rearrangement links TRBV7-6 to TRBJ1-2; D possibly corresponds to TRBD1 (5 bases). The CDR3 extends over 17 amino acids. Germline V lookup: CDR1 SGHVS, CDR2 FNYEAQ. With 1 base removed from V and 0 bases from J, the gap between germline ends came to 15 bases. The CDR3 loop is CASSLGRDGTSNYGYTF. CDR3 coding DNA: TGTGCCAGCAGCTTAGGTCGGGACGGAACTTCTAACTATGGCTACACCTTC.

This clone was seen a single time. The genes are TRBV4-1 and TRBJ2-2, with 13 bases aligning to TRBD2. Germline V gene lookup returns CDR1 MGHRA and CDR2 YSYEKL. V gave up 7 bases and J gave up 7 bases; unmatched junction bases: 6. The CDR3 is 15 amino acids. In DNA, the CDR3 is TGCGCCAGCACCCTACTAGCGGGGGGGAGCGGGGAGCTGTTTTTT. Amino acid sequence: CASTLLAGGSGELFF.

The J gene is TRBJ2-7, the V gene TRBV2, with 9 nucleotides matching TRBD1. J gave up 4 bases and V 5 bases, and 9 bases lay outside the gene matches. The CDR3 is 15 residues long. The germline V gene encodes CDR1 SNHLY and CDR2 FYNNEI. The CDR3 region is CASSLRTGDHYEQYF. CDR3 nucleotides: TGTGCCAGCAGTCTAAGGACAGGGGACCATTACGAGCAGTACTTC.

The chain employs TRBV27 and TRBJ2-7, with TRBD2 identical over 9 bases. Germline V gene lookup returns CDR1 MNHEY and CDR2 SMNVEV (reference sequence). Trimming took 5 bases from V and 4 from J; bases not matched to a gene: 6. The CDR3 has 14 amino acids. The CDR3 region has the DNA TGTGCCAGCAGTCCCGAAGCGGGAGGTTACGAGCAGTACTTC. Its protein product is CASSPEAGGYEQYF.

V gene TRBV7-8 combines with J gene TRBJ1-3; a possible D gene is TRBD1 (5 bases). V dropped 5 bases and J dropped 5 bases, with 10 bases sitting between them. The germline CDR1 and CDR2 sequences are SGHVS and FQNEAQ. This CDR3 region has 13 residues. The CDR3, as DNA: TGTGCCAGCAGCCCCCCAGGGCGAAACACCATATATTTT. This encodes CASSPPGRNTIYF.

V usage is TRBV6-6 and J usage is TRBJ2-5, with 8 bases lining up with TRBD1. This CDR3 comprises 16 residues. Trimming at V came to 6 bases and at J to 5 bases, leaving 14 bases not matched to a gene. Germline loops: CDR1 MNHNY, CDR2 SVGAGI (reference sequence). In nucleotides, the CDR3 is TGTGCCAGCAGCTCACGCTTCGGACAGGGTTCGGAGACCCAGTACTTC. As protein: CASSSRFGQGSETQYF.